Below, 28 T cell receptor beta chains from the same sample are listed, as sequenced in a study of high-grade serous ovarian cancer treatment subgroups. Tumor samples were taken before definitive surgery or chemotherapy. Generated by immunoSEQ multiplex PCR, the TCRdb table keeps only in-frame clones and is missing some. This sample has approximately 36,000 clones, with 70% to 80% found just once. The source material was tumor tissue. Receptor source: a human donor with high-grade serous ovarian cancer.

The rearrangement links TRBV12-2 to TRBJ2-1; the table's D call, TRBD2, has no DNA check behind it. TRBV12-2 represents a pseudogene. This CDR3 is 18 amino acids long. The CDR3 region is CASRSRTSLGISYNEQFF. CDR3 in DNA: TGTGCAAGTCGCTCCCGAACATCACTAGGGATCTCCTACAATGAGCAGTTCTTC.

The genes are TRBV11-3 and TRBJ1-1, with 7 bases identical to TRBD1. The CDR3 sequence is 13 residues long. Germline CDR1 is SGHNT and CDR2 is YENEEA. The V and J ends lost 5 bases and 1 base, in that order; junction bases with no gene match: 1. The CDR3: CASSRDRNTEAFF. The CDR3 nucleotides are TGTGCCAGCAGCAGGGACAGGAACACTGAAGCTTTCTTT.

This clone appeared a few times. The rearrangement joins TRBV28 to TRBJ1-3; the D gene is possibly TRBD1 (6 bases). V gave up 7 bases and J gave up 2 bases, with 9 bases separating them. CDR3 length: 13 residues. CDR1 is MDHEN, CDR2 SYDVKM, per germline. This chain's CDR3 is CASMYRAGNTIYF. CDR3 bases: TGTGCCAGCATGTACAGGGCTGGAAACACCATATATTTT. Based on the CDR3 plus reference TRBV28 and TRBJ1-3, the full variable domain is DVKVTQSSRYLVKRTGEKVFLECVQDMDHENMFWYRQDPGLGLRLIYFSYDVKMKEKGDIPEGYSVSREKKERFSLILESASTNQTSMYLCASMYRAGNTIYFGEGSWLTVV.

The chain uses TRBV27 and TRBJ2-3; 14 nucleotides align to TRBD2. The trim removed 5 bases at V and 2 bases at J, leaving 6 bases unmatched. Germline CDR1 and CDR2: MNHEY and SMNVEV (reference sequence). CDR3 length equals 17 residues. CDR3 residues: CASSPRLAGGFTDTQYF. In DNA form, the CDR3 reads TGTGCCAGCAGTCCTCGACTAGCGGGAGGGTTCACAGATACGCAGTATTTT.

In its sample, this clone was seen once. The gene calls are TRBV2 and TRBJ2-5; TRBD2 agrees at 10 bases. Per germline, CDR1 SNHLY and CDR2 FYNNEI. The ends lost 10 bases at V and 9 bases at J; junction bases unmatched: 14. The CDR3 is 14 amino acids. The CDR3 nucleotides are TGTGCCACTTCAGGGCTAGCGGGAGTCGACGCCCAGTACTTC. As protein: CATSGLAGVDAQYF.

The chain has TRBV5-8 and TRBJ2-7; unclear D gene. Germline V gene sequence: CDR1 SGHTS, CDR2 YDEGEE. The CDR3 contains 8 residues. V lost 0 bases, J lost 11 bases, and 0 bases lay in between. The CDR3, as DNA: TGTGCCAGCAGCTTGGAGTACTTC. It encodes CASSLEYF.

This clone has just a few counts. CDR3 nucleotides: TGTGCCAGCAGTGGACTAGCCCCCGGGGAGCTGTTTTTT. This sequence encodes CASSGLAPGELFF. The chain recombines TRBV2 with TRBJ2-2, with 7 bases aligning to TRBD2. V shed 4 bases and J 6 bases; nucleotides not matched to a gene: 2. The germline V gene encodes CDR1 SNHLY and CDR2 FYNNEI. The CDR3 covers 13 residues.

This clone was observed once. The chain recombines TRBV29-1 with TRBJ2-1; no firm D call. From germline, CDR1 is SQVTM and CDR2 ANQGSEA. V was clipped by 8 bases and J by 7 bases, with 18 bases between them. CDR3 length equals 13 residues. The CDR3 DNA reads TGCAGCCTCACGGGTCTTACTACTAATGAGCAGTTCTTC. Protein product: CSLTGLTTNEQFF.

CDR3 sequence: CASSFSRGSTGELFF. The CDR3 nucleotides read TGTGCCAGCAGCTTTTCCAGGGGGAGCACCGGGGAGCTGTTTTTT. The chain is built from TRBV7-2 and TRBJ2-2, with 7 positions matching TRBD1. V was pared by 3 bases and J by 4 bases, with 5 bases of the junction left unmatched. The germline CDR1 and CDR2 sequences are SGHTA and FQGNSA. This CDR3 region has 15 residues. Full variable domain (missing parts from reference TRBV7-2 and TRBJ2-2): GAGVSQSPSNKVTEKGKDVELRCDPISGHTALYWYRQSLGQGLEFLIYFQGNSAPDKSGLPSDRFSAERTGGSVSTLTIQRTQQEDSAVYLCASSFSRGSTGELFFGEGSRLTVL.

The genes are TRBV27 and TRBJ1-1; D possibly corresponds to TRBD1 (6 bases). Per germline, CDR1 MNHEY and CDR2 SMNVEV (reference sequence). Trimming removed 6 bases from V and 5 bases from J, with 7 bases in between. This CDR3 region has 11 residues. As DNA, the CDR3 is TGTGCCAGCAGAGGGGGAACTGAAGCTTTCTTT. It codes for CASRGGTEAFF.

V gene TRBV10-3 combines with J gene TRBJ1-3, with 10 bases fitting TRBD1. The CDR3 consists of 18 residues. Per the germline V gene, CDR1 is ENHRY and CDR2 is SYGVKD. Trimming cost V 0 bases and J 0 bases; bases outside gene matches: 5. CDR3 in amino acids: CAISESPDRGDSGNTIYF. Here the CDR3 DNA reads TGTGCCATCAGTGAGTCGCCGGACAGGGGGGACTCTGGAAACACCATATATTTT.

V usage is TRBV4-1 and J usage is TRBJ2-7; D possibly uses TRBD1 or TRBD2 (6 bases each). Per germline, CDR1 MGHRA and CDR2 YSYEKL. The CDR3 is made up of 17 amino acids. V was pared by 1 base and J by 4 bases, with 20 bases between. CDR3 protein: CASSQGSPYGGGYEQYF. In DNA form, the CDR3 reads TGCGCCAGCAGCCAAGGGTCCCCGTACGGGGGCGGGTACGAGCAGTACTTC.

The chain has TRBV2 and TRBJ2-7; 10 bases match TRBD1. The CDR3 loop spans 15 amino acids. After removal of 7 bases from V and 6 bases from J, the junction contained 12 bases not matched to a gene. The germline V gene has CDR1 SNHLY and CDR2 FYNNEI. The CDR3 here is CASISGQGVHSEQYF. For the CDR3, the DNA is TGTGCCAGCATCTCCGGACAGGGGGTACATTCCGAGCAGTACTTC.

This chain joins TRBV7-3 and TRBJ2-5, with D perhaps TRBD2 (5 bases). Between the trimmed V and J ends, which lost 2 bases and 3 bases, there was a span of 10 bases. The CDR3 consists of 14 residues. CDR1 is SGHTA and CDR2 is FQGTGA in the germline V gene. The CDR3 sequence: CASSLQGGEETQYF. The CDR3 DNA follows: TGTGCCAGCAGCTTACAAGGAGGAGAAGAGACCCAGTACTTC.

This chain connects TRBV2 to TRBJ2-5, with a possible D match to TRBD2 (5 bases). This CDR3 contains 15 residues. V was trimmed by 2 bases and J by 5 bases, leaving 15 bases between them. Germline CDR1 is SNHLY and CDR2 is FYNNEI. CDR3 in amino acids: CASSERGLESETQYF. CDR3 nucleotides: TGTGCCAGCAGTGAACGAGGGTTGGAAAGCGAGACCCAGTACTTC.

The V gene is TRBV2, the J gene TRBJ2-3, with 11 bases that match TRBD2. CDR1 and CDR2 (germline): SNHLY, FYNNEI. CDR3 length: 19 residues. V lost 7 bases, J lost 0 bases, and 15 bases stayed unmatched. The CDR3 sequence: CASNNWGLAARSSTDTQYF. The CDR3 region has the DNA TGTGCCAGCAATAACTGGGGACTAGCGGCACGCTCTAGCACAGATACGCAGTATTTT. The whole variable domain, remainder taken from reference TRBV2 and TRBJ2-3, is EPEVTQTPSHQVTQMGQEVILRCVPISNHLYFYWYRQILGQKVEFLVSFYNNEISEKSEIFDDQFSVERPDGSNFTLKIRSTKLEDSAMYFCASNNWGLAARSSTDTQYFGPGTRLTVL.

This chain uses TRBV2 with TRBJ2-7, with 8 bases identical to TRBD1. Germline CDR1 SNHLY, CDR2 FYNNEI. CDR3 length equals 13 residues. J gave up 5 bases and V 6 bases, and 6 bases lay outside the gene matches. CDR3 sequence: CASRPDRGHEQYF. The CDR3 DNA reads TGTGCCAGCAGACCAGACAGGGGCCACGAGCAGTACTTC.

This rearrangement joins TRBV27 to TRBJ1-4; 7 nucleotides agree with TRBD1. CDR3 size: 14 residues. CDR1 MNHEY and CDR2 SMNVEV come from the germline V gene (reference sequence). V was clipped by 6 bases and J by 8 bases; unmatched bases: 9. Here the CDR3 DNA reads TGTGCCAGCAGCTCAGACAGGGTCCGGGAAAAACTGTTTTTT. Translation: CASSSDRVREKLFF.

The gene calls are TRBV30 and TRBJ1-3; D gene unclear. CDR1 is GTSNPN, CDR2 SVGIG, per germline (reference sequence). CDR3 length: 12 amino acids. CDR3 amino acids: CGLDYSGNTIYF. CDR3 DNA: TGTGGCCTGGATTATTCTGGAAACACCATATATTTT. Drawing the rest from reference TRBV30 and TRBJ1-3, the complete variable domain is SQTIHQWPATLVQPVGSPLSLECTVEGTSNPNLYWYRQAAGRGLQLLFYSVGIGQISSEVPQNLSASRPQDRQFILSSKKLLLSDSGFYLCGLDYSGNTIYFGEGSWLTVV.

The CDR3 spells CAISPDNNYGYTF. The DNA for the CDR3 is TGTGCCATCAGTCCAGACAATAACTATGGCTACACCTTC. The gene calls are TRBV10-3 and TRBJ1-2; D gene uncertain. Germline V gives CDR1 ENHRY, CDR2 SYGVKD. CDR3 length equals 13 residues. Trimming shortened V by 5 bases and J by 1 base, and 8 bases separated the two germline ends.

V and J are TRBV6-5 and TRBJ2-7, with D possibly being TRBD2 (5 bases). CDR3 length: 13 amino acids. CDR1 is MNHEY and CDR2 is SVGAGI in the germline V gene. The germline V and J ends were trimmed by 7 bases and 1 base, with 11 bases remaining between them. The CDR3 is CASTRGKSYEQYF. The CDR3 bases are TGTGCCAGCACAAGAGGGAAATCCTACGAGCAGTACTTC.

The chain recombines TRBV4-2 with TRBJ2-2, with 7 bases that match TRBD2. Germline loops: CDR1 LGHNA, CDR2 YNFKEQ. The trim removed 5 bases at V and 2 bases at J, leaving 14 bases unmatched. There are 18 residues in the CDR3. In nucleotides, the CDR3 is TGTGCCAGCAGCAGGGCCTCTTGCGGGAGAACCAACACCGGGGAGCTGTTTTTT. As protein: CASSRASCGRTNTGELFF.

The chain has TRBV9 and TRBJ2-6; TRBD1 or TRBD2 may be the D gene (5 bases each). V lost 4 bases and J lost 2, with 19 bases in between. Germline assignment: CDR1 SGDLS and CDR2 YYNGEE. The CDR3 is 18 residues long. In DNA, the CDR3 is TGTGCCAGCAGCCTTACAGGAGGCTTGGGGGCTGGGGCCAACGTCCTGACTTTC. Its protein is CASSLTGGLGAGANVLTF.

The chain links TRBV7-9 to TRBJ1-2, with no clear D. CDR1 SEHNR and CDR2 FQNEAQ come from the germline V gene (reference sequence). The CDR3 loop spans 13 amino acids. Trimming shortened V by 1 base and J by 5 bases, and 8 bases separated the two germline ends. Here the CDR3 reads CASSLVYAYGYTF. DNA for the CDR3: TGTGCCAGCAGCTTAGTCTATGCGTATGGCTACACCTTC.

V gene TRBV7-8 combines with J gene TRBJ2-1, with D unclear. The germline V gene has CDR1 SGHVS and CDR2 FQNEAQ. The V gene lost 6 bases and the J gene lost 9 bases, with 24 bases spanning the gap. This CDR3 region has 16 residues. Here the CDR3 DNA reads TGTGCCAGCAGTTACAGCGTTAGTGCGAGCTCTCGTGAGCAGTTCTTC. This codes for CASSYSVSASSREQFF.

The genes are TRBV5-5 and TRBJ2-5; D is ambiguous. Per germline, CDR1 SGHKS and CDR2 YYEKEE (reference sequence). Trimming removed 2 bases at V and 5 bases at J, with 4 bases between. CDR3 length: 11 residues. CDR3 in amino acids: CASSFRETQYF. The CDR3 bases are TGTGCCAGCAGCTTTAGGGAGACCCAGTACTTC.

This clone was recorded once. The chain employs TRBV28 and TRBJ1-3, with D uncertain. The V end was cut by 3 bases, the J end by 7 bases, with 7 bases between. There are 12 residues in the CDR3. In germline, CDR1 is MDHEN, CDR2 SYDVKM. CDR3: CASSFTGNTIYF. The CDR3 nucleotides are TGTGCCAGCAGTTTTACGGGGAACACCATATATTTT.

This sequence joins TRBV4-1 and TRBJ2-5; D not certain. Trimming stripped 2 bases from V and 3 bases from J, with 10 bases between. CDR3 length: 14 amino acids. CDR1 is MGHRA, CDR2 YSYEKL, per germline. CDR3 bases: TGCGCCAGCAGCCAATATGCGAGCGAAGAGACCCAGTACTTC. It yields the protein CASSQYASEETQYF.